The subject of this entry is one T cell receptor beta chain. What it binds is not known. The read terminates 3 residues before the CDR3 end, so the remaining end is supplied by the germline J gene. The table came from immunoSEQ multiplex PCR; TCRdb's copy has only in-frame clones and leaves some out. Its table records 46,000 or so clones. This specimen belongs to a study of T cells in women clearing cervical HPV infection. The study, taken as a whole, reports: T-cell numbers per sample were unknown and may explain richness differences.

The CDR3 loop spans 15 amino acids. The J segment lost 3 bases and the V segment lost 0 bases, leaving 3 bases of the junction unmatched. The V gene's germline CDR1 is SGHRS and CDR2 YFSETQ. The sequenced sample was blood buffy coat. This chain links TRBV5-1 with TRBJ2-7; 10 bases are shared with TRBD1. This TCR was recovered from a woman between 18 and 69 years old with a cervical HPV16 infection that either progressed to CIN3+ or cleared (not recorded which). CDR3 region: CASSLETGGLYEQYF. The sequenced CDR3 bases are TGCGCCAGCAGCTTGGAGACAGGGGGCCTCTACGAG.